This T cell receptor beta chain stems from a study of identical twins (dated by TCRdb to 2015 to 2016). Context from the whole study: TCR alpha and beta repertoires from monozygotic twins, unrelated adults of various ages and cord blood were deep-sequenced to test whether fetal clonotypes persist. To rule out contamination, replicate twin experiments were performed at different times with different library preparation protocols. Beyond this particular receptor, the publication reports: Fewer insertions were carried by abundant cord blood beta clonotypes; a weaker similar trend was observed in young adult naive repertoires, while no such trend was observed in memory repertoires. In monozygotic twins, recombination models systematically underestimated out-of-frame TCR alpha sharing, but the models matched the sharing seen between unrelated individuals. A weaker excess of twin sharing was found in beta out-of-frame sequences because the signal-to-noise ratio was lowered by fewer shared sequences. Conclusions relied on cross-sectional statistical analysis, since the same donors could not be followed over many years. Zero-insertion analyses could be partly confounded by invariant T cells such as MAIT and iNKT, although diverse VJ usage argued against such confounding for most clonotypes. Out-of-frame TCR alpha sequences shared between twins showed an excess of low generation-probability sequences compared with coincidental sharing between unrelated individuals.

Libraries were made using 5' RACE. TCRdb records Illumina HiSeq 2000 as the sequencer. A universal primer binding site was added through template switching, and the final cDNA carried a unique molecular identifier so that TCR cDNA molecules could be counted accurately. Specific primers in the conserved constant-segment region were used to synthesize first-strand cDNA for TCR alpha and beta chains. To control for contamination, every cDNA library carried two barcodes: a SMART-Mk sample barcode plus Illumina barcodes. Two successive PCR steps introduced TruSeq adapter sequences along with Illumina sample barcodes. The Illumina HiSeq platform was used with custom primers to sequence TCR alpha and beta cDNA libraries. Per the source publication's procedure: Raw reads were processed with MiGEC to extract unique molecular identifiers, and MiXCR was used to determine CDR3 positions. Recombination models were inferred per individual with the repgenHMM and IGoR tools using an EM algorithm. The analysis of shared clonotypes was done with the tcR package in R, with sharing normalized by the product of cloneset sizes. Out-of-frame nonproductive sequences were analyzed to study raw recombination free of thymic and clonal selection effects. TCRdb took the public reads, trimmed them with fastp at Q25, ran MiXCR for clone calling and kept in-frame beta chains. Rows are unified per CDR3 protein, each entry keeping the most common DNA and genes. TCRdb's processing, not the authors' own work, is the source of the V and J calls. This sample holds about 730,000 distinct CDR3 sequences; 21% were observed only once. The ten largest clones add up to over 4% of the sample.

All donors were healthy Caucasians. Three pairs of female monozygotic twins, all aged roughly 18 to 30 years, were included in the twin cohort. RNA for TCR libraries was isolated from peripheral blood mononuclear cells. Only a few counts were recorded for this clonotype. The specificity of this receptor is unknown. Nothing much larger sits one base from this clone, and base qualities are not available. Reading from cysteine to phenylalanine, the CDR3 counts 16 amino acids. Kept here is only the CDR3 DNA, which spans 48 bases and is read in frame from base 1. Deletion took 6 bases off V and 1 base off J, with a span of 19 bases between the germline ends. These data also formed part of another study, on T cells expressing NK-cell markers. The second paper further reports: Eight or nine donors provided sorted CD3+CD56+NKG2C+, CD3+CD56+NKG2C- and CD3+CD56-NKG2C+ T-cell subsets, whose TCR beta-chain repertoires were profiled. Among the eight sequenced donors, seven were HCMV-seropositive and one was HCMV-seronegative. To restrict sorting to alphabetaTCR-expressing T cells, an anti-gammadeltaTCR antibody was added in several experiments. In five to seven donors, the dominant CD3+CD56+NKG2C+ clonotypes were among the top 10 CD8+ clonotypes and accounted for about 1.0-7.5% of CD8+ T cells. Those dominant clonotypes were again the most abundant among CD3+CD56-NKG2C+ cells in a handful of donors, at roughly 25-65%. It remained unclear whether the expanded NKG2C-expressing T cell clones were specific for HCMV antigens. The study sequenced eight donors, all healthy volunteers chosen at random: three men and five women. To determine HCMV serostatus, a commercial ELISA kit was used to detect HCMV-specific IgG in serum. For more than five donors, bulk peripheral blood T-cell repertoires were also sequenced from unsorted PBMC. MIGEC was used to demultiplex reads and group the reads by UMI, and MiTCR was used to assemble and quantify clonotypes. Only TCR cDNA sequences supported by at least two reads were kept to exclude erroneous sequences. Downstream repertoire analysis used the tcR package, and clonotypes were matched across fractions by CDR3 nucleotide sequence plus V segment. VDJmatch was used to annotate antigen specificity against VDJdb, with one amino acid substitution in CDR3 permitted.

This receptor was obtained from a woman between 18 and 30 years old in good health. Material for sequencing was PBMCs. The rearranged chain carries TRBV23-1 and TRBJ2-7, with the D gene too uncertain to name. TRBV23-1 is recorded as an ORF, its role being uncertain. The CDR3 has the sequence CASRDLTPLLSYEQYF. The DNA reads as follows: TGCGCCAGCAGGGACCTGACACCGCTATTATCCTACGAGCAGTACTTC.